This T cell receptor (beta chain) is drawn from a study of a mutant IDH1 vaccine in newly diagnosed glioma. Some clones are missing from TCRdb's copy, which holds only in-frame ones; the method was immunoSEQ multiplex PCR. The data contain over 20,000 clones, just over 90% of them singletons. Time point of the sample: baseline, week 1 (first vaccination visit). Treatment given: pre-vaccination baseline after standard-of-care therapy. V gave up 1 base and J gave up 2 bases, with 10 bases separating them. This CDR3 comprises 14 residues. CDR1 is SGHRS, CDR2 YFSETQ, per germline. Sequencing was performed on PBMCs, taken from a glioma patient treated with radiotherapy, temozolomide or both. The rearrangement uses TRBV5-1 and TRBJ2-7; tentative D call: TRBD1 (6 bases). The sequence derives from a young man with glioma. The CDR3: CASSLTGNTYEQYF. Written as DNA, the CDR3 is TGCGCCAGCAGCTTGACAGGGAATACCTACGAGCAGTACTTC.